This T cell receptor beta chain was found in a study of blood T cell repertoires in COVID-19. The germline gives CDR1 LNHDA, CDR2 SQIVND (reference sequence). V shed 7 bases, J shed 1 base, and the junction held 11 bases outside the gene matches. The CDR3 has 16 residues. Sequencing used immunoSEQ multiplex PCR; TCRdb keeps in-frame clones, though not all of them. The sample consists of 150,000 or so clones, approximately 78% of them appearing once. The chain carries TRBV19 and TRBJ1-1, with 8 bases fitting TRBD1. The TCR was taken from a human donor with acute or convalescent COVID-19. The donor label of this sample is uncertain. The sample taken for sequencing was peripheral blood. The CDR3 DNA reads TGTGCCAGTACCGGGACAGGAGGAAGCTGGAACACTGAAGCTTTCTTT. Translation gives CASTGTGGSWNTEAFF. The full variable domain, with the rest looked up from reference TRBV19 and TRBJ1-1, is DGGITQSPKYLFRKEGQNVTLSCEQNLNHDAMYWYRQDPGQGLRLIYYSQIVNDFQKGDIAEGYSVSREKKESFPLTVTSAQKNPTAFYLCASTGTGGSWNTEAFFGQGTRLTVV.